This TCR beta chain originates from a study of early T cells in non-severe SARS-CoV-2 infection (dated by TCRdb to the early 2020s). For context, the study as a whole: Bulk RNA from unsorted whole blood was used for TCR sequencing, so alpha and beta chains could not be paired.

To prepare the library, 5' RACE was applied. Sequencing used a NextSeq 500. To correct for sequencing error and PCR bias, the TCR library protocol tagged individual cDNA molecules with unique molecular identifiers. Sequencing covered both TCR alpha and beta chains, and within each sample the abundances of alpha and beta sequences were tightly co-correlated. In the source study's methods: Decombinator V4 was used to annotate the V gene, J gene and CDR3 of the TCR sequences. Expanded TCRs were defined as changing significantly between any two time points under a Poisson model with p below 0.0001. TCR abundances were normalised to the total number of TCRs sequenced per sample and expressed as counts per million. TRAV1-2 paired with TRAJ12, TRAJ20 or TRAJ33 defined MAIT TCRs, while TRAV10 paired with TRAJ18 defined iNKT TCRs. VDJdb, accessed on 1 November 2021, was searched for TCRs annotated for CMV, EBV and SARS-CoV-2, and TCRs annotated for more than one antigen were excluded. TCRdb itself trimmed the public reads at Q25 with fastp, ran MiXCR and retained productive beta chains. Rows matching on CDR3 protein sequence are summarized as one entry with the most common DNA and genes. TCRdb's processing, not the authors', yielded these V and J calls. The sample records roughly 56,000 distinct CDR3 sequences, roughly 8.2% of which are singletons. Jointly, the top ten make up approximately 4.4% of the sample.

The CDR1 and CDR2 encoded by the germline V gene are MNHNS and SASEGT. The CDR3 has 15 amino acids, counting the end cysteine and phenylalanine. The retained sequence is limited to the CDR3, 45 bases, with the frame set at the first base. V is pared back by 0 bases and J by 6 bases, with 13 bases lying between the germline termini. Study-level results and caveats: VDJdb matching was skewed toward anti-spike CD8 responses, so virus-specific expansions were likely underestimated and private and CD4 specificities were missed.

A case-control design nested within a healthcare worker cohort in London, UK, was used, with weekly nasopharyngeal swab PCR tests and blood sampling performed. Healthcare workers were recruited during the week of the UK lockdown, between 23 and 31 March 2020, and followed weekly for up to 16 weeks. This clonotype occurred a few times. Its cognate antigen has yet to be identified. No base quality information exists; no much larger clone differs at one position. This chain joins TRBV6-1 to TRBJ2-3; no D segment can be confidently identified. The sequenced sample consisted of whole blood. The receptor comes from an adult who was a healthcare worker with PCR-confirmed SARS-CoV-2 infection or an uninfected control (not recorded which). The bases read TGTGCCAGCAGTGAAGCTCTGGCCGCCCGCGATACGCAGTATTTT. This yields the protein CASSEALAARDTQYF.